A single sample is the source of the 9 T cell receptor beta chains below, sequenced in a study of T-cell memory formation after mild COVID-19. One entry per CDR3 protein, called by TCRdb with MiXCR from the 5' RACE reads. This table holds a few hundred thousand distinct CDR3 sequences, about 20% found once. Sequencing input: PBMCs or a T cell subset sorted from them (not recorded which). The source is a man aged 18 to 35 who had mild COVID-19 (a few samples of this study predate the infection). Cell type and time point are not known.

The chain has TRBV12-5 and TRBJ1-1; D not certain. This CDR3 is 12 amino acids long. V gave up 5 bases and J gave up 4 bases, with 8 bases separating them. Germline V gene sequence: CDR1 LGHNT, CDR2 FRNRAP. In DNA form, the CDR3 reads TGTGCTAGTGGTCAGTTTGGCACTGAAGCTTTCTTT. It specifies CASGQFGTEAFF.

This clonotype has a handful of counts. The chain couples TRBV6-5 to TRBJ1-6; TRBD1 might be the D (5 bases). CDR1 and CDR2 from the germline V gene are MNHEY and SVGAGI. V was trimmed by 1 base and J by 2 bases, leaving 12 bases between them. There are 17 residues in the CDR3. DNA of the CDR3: TGTGCCAGCAGTTACTTTCAGGGCGGCCCCTATAATTCACCCCTCCACTTT. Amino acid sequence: CASSYFQGGPYNSPLHF.

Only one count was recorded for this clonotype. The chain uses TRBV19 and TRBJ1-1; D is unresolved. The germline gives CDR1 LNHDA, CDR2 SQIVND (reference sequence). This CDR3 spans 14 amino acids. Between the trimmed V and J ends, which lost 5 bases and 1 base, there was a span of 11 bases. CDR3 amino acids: CASSFETSNTEAFF. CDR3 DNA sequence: TGTGCCAGTAGTTTTGAAACGTCGAACACTGAAGCTTTCTTT.

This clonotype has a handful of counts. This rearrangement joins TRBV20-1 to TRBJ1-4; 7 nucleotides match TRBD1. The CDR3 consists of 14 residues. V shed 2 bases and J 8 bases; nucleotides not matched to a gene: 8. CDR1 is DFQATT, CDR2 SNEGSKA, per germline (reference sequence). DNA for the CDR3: TGCAGTGCTAGACGGGACAGCGGACACGAAAAACTGTTTTTT. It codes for CSARRDSGHEKLFF.

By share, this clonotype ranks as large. The CDR3 loop is CASSSPTNTGELFF. CDR3 bases: TGCGCCAGCAGCTCCCCCACAAACACCGGGGAGCTGTTTTTT. This chain connects TRBV5-1 to TRBJ2-2; D unclear. In germline, CDR1 is SGHRS, CDR2 YFSETQ. V was cut by 3 bases and J by 2 bases, with 8 bases left in between. This CDR3 comprises 14 residues.

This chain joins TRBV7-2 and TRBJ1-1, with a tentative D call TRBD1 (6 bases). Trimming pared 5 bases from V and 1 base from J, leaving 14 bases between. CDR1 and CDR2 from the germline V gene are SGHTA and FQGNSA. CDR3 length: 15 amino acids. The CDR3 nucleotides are TGTGCCAGCAGCCTGGACAGTACATCGAACACTGAAGCTTTCTTT. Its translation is CASSLDSTSNTEAFF.

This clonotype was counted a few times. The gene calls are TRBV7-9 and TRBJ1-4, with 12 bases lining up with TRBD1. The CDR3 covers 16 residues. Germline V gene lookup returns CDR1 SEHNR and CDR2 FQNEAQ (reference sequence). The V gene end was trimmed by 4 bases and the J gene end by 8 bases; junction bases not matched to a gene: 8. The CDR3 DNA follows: TGTGCCAGCAGCTCAGGATGGGACAGGGGGCAGGAAAAACTGTTTTTT. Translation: CASSSGWDRGQEKLFF.

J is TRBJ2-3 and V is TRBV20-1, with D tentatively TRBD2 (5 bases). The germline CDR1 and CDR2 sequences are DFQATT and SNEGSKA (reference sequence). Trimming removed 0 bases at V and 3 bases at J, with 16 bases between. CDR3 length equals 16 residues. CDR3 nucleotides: TGCAGTGCTAGAGAACCCGGGGTCGGGTCTACAGATACGCAGTATTTT. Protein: CSAREPGVGSTDTQYF.

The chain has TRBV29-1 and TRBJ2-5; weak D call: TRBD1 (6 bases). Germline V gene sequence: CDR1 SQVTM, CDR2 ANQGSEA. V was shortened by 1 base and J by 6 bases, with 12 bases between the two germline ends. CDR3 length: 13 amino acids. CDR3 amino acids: CSVEVGGVQTQYF. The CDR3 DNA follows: TGCAGCGTTGAAGTAGGGGGAGTCCAGACCCAGTACTTC.